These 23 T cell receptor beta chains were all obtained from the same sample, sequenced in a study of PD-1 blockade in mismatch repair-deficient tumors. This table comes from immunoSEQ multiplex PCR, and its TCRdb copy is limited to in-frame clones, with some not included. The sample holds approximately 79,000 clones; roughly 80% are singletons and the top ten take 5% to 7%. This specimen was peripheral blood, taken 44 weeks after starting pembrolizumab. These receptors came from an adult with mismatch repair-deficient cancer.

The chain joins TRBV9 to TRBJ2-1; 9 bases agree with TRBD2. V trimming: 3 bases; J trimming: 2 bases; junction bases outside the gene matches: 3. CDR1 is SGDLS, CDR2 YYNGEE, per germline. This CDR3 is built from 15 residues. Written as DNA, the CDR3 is TGTGCCAGCAGCGCGACTAGCGGTCCCTACAATGAGCAGTTCTTC. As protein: CASSATSGPYNEQFF.

The DNA of the CDR3 is TGCAGTGCTACCACATGGGAAAAACTGTTTTTT. It specifies CSATTWEKLFF. The chain is built from TRBV20-1 and TRBJ1-4, with D unclear. CDR1 and CDR2 (germline): DFQATT, SNEGSKA (reference sequence). V lost 4 bases to trimming and J lost 8 bases, with 8 bases between them. The CDR3 contains 11 residues.

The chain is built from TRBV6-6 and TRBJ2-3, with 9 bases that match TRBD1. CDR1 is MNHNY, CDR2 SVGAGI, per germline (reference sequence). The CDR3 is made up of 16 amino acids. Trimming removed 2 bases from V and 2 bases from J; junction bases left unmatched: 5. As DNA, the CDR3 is TGTGCCAGCAGTTACGGGGACAGGGCTAACACAGATACGCAGTATTTT. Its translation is CASSYGDRANTDTQYF.

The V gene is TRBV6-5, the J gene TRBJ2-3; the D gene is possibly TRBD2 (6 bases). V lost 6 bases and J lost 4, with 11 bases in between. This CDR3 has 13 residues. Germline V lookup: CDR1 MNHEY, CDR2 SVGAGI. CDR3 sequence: CASRRLVADTQYF. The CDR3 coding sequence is TGTGCCAGCAGAAGACTAGTCGCAGATACGCAGTATTTT.

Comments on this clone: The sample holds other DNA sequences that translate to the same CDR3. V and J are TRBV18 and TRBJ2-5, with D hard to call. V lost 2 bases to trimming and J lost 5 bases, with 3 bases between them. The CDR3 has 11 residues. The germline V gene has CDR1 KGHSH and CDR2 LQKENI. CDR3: CASSPAETQYF. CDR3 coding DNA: TGTGCCAGCTCACCAGCCGAGACCCAGTACTTC.

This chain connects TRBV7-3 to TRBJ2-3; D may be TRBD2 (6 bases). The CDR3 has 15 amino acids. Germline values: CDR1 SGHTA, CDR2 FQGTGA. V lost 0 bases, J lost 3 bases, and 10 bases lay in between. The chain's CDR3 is CASSLTSGLTDTQYF. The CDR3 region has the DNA TGTGCCAGCAGCTTAACTAGCGGATTGACAGATACGCAGTATTTT. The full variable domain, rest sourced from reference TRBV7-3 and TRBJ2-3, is GAGVSQTPSNKVTEKGKYVELRCDPISGHTALYWYRQSLGQGPEFLIYFQGTGAADDSGLPNDRFFAVRPEGSVSTLKIQRTERGDSAVYLCASSLTSGLTDTQYFGPGTRLTVL.

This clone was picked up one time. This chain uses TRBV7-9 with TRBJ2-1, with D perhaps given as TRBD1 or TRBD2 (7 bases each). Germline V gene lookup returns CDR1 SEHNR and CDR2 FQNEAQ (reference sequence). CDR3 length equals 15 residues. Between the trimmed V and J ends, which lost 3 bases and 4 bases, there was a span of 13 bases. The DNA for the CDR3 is TGTGCCAGCAGCTTGGCAGGGGGGGAATACAATGAGCAGTTCTTC. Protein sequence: CASSLAGGEYNEQFF.

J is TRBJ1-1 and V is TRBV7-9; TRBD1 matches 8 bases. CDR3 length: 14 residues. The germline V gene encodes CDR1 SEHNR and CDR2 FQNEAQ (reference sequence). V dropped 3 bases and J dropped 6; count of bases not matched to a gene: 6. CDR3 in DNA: TGTGCCAGCAGCTTCTCCGACAGGGGAGCTGAAGCTTTCTTT. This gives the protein CASSFSDRGAEAFF.

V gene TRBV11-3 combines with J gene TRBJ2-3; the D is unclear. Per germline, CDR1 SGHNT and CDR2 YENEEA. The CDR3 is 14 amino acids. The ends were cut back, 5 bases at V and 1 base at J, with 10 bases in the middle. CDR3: CASSPGGGTDTQYF. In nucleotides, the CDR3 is TGTGCCAGCAGCCCAGGTGGGGGCACAGATACGCAGTATTTT.

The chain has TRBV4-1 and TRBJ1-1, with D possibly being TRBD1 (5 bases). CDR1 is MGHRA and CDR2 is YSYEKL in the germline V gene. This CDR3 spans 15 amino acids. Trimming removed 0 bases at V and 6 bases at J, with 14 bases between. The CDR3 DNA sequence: TGCGCCAGCAGCCAAGAGACGGGAACAGGTTCTGAAGCTTTCTTT. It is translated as CASSQETGTGSEAFF.

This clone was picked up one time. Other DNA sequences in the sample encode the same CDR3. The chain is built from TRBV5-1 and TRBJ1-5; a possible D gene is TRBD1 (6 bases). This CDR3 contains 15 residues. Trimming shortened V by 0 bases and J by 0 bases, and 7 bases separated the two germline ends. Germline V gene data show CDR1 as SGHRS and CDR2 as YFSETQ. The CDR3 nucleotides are TGCGCCAGCAGCTTGGAGGGGGGTAGCAATCAGCCCCAGCATTTT. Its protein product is CASSLEGGSNQPQHF.

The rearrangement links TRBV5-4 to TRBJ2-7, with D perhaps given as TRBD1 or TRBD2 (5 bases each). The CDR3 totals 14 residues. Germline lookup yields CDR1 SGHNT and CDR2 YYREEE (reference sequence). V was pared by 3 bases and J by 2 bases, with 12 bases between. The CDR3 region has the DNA TGTGCCAGCAGCTGGGGGACGGGCACCTACGAGCAGTACTTC. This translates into CASSWGTGTYEQYF.

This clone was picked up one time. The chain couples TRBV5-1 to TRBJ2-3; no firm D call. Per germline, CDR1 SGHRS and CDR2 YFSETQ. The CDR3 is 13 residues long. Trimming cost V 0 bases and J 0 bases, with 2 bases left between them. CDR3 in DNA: TGCGCCAGCAGCTTGGATAGCACAGATACGCAGTATTTT. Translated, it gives CASSLDSTDTQYF.

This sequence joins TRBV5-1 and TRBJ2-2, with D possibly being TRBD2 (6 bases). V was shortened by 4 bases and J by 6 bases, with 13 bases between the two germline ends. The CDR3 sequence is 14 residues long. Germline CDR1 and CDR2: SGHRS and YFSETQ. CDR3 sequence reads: CASSPGRGSGELFF. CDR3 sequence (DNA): TGCGCCAGCAGCCCGGGCCGGGGGTCCGGGGAGCTGTTTTTT.

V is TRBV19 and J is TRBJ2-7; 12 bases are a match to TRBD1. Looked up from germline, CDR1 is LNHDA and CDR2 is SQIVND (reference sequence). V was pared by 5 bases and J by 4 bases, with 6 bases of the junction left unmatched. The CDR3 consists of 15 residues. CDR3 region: CASSRTGQGAYEQYF. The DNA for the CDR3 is TGTGCCAGTAGTCGAACGGGACAGGGGGCGTACGAGCAGTACTTC.

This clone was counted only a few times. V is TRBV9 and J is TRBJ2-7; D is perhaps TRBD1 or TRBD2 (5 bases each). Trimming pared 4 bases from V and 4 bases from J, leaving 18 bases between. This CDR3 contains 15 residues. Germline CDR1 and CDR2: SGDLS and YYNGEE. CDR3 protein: CASSPSPGPDYEQYF. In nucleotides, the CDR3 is TGTGCCAGCAGCCCCTCCCCGGGACCCGATTACGAGCAGTACTTC. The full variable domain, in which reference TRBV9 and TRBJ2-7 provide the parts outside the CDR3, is DSGVTQTPKHLITATGQRVTLRCSPRSGDLSVYWYQQSLDQGLQFLIQYYNGEERAKGNILERFSAQQFPDLHSELNLSSLELGDSALYFCASSPSPGPDYEQYFGPGTRLTVT.

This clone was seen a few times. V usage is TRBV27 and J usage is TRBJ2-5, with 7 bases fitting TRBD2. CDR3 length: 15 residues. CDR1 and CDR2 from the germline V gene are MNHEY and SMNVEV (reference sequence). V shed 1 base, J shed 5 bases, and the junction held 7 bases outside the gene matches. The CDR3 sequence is CASSLWGGSGETQYF. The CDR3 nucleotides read TGTGCCAGCAGTTTATGGGGCGGGAGTGGGGAGACCCAGTACTTC.

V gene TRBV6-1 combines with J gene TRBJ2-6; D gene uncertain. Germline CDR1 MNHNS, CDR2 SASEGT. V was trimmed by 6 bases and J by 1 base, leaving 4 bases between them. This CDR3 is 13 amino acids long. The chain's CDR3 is CASRESGANVLTF. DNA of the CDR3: TGTGCCAGCAGAGAATCTGGGGCCAACGTCCTGACTTTC.

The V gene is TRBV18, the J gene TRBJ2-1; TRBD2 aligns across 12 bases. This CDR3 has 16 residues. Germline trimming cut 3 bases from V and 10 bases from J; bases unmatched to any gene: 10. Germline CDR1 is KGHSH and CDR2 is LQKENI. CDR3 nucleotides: TGTGCCAGCTCACCCGGGACTAGCGGGCTACGAGCGGAGCAGTTCTTC. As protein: CASSPGTSGLRAEQFF.

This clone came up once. The CDR3 reads CASSLQGPETQYF. In nucleotides, the CDR3 is TGCGCCAGCAGCTTACAGGGTCCCGAGACCCAGTACTTC. The rearrangement links TRBV5-1 to TRBJ2-5; D is perhaps TRBD1 (6 bases). The CDR3 has 13 amino acids. Germline CDR1 SGHRS, CDR2 YFSETQ. V gave up 2 bases and J gave up 5 bases, with 10 bases separating them.

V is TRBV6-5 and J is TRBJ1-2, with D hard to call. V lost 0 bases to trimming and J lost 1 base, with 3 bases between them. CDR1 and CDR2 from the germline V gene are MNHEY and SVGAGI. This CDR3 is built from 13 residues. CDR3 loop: CASSYSNNYGYTF. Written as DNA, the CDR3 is TGTGCCAGCAGTTACTCGAATAACTATGGCTACACCTTC.

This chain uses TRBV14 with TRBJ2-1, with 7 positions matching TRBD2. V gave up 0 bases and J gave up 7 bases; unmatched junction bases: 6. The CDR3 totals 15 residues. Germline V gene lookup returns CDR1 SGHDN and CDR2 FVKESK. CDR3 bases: TGTGCCAGCAGCCAAGATCTTGGGGGAGGGAATGAGCAGTTCTTC. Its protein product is CASSQDLGGGNEQFF.

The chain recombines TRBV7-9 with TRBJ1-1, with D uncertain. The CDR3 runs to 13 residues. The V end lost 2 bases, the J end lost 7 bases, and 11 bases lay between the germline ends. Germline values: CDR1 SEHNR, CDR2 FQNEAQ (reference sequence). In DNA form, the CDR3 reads TGTGCCAGCAGCTTAATCTCCGGAAGTGAAGCTTTCTTT. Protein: CASSLISGSEAFF.